These 4 T cell receptor beta chains came from one sample sequenced in a study of Graves' ophthalmopathy and Graves' hyperthyroidism. Amplification from RNA transcripts yielded the TCR beta CDR3 regions. Second-round multiplex PCR followed a first-round RT-PCR using HTBI primers. TCRdb re-derived calls from the multiplex PCR reads in MiXCR, one entry per CDR3 protein. The sample contains fewer than 400,000 distinct CDR3 sequences, 15% to 20% of which appear only once. Sequencing used peripheral blood. These receptors came from a woman between 18 and 30 years old with Graves' ophthalmopathy.

This clonotype has at least ten counts. The V call is TRBV30, the J call TRBJ1-6; D gene uncertain. The germline V gene has CDR1 GTSNPN and CDR2 SVGIG (reference sequence). The germline V and J ends were trimmed by 0 bases and 7 bases, with 13 bases remaining between them. CDR3 length: 15 amino acids. The CDR3 protein is CAWSVLGRENSPLHF. CDR3 nucleotide sequence: TGTGCCTGGAGTGTACTCGGGAGAGAGAATTCACCCCTCCACTTT.

V is TRBV5-1 and J is TRBJ2-4, with D possibly being TRBD1 or TRBD2 (6 bases each). V was cut by 4 bases and J by 0 bases, with 11 bases left in between. The CDR3 runs to 15 residues. CDR1 and CDR2 from the germline V gene are SGHRS and YFSETQ. This chain's CDR3 is CASSLEGGAKNIQYF. In nucleotides, the CDR3 is TGCGCCAGCAGCCTGGAGGGGGGAGCCAAAAACATTCAGTACTTC.

At least ten counts were recorded for this clonotype. The V and J genes are TRBV11-2 and TRBJ1-1, with 9 bases aligning to TRBD1. Germline V gene data show CDR1 as SGHAT and CDR2 as FQNNGV. Germline trimming cut 1 base from V and 5 bases from J; bases unmatched to any gene: 5. The CDR3 totals 15 residues. Written as DNA, the CDR3 is TGTGCCAGCAGCTTAGGCCGGACAGGGGTTACTGAAGCTTTCTTT. This encodes CASSLGRTGVTEAFF.

The V call is TRBV27, the J call TRBJ1-1, with 10 bases lining up with TRBD1. The CDR3 sequence is 13 residues long. Germline CDR1 is MNHEY and CDR2 is SMNVEV (reference sequence). The junction had 4 bases not matched to a gene; V was cut back by 5 bases and J by 7 bases. The CDR3 DNA is TGTGCCAGCAGTGTCCGGGACAGGGGTGAAGCTTTCTTT. This sequence encodes CASSVRDRGEAFF.